The 6 T cell receptor beta chains presented below share a single source sample, sequenced in a study of T-cell memory formation after mild COVID-19. TCRdb re-derived calls from the 5' RACE reads in MiXCR, one entry per CDR3 protein. Among about 150,000 distinct CDR3 sequences listed, about a fifth were seen once. Sequencing was performed on PBMCs or a T cell subset sorted from them (not recorded which). The receptor set was obtained from an adult woman who had mild COVID-19 (a few samples of this study predate the infection). Cell type and time point are not known.

The CDR3 nucleotides are TGTGCCAGCAGCTTAGCTAGCGGGGACAATGAGCAGTTCTTC. Protein: CASSLASGDNEQFF. The chain couples TRBV11-3 to TRBJ2-1; 9 positions match TRBD2. Per the germline V gene, CDR1 is SGHNT and CDR2 is YENEEA. Trimming at V came to 1 base and at J to 5 bases, leaving 0 bases not matched to a gene. The CDR3 is made up of 14 amino acids.

This clonotype was seen only a few times. The chain combines TRBV4-2 with TRBJ2-1, with 12 bases identical to TRBD1. The germline V gene encodes CDR1 LGHNA and CDR2 YNFKEQ. The trim removed 1 base at V and 8 bases at J, leaving 6 bases unmatched. This CDR3 has 16 residues. DNA for the CDR3: TGTGCCAGCAGCCAAGGGGGGACAGGGGGCAACGATGAGCAGTTCTTC. This translates into CASSQGGTGGNDEQFF.

This clonotype has more than one count but fewer than ten. This chain joins TRBV27 and TRBJ2-1; 14 bases line up with TRBD2. The CDR3 covers 16 residues. V lost 6 bases to trimming and J lost 6 bases; unmatched junction nucleotides: 7. Germline V gene lookup returns CDR1 MNHEY and CDR2 SMNVEV (reference sequence). CDR3 sequence: CASSRPGLAGVNEQFF. In DNA form, the CDR3 reads TGTGCCAGCAGCCGCCCGGGACTAGCGGGGGTCAATGAGCAGTTCTTC.

The rearrangement links TRBV6-1 to TRBJ1-1, with D unclear. CDR3 length equals 14 residues. Trimming took 2 bases from V and 4 from J, leaving 11 bases between them. Germline lookup yields CDR1 MNHNS and CDR2 SASEGT. CDR3 protein: CASSESSLSTEAFF. The CDR3 region has the DNA TGTGCCAGCAGTGAAAGTTCCCTGAGCACTGAAGCTTTCTTT.

This chain connects TRBV5-1 to TRBJ1-1, with D tentatively TRBD1 (6 bases). The CDR3 totals 14 residues. Looked up from germline, CDR1 is SGHRS and CDR2 is YFSETQ. Trimming pared 0 bases from V and 6 bases from J, leaving 12 bases between. The CDR3 loop is CASSLASGAAEAFF. The CDR3 DNA reads as TGCGCCAGCAGCTTGGCCTCGGGGGCCGCTGAAGCTTTCTTT.

The chain couples TRBV7-9 to TRBJ2-7, with D maybe TRBD1 (5 bases). The germline V gene encodes CDR1 SEHNR and CDR2 FQNEAQ (reference sequence). The CDR3 sequence is 18 residues long. V lost 5 bases, J lost 4 bases, and 27 bases lay in between. CDR3 in DNA: TGTGCCAGCAGCCTCCCTCCCAGCAGACAGCTGAAACTTTACGAGCAGTACTTC. Its translation is CASSLPPSRQLKLYEQYF.